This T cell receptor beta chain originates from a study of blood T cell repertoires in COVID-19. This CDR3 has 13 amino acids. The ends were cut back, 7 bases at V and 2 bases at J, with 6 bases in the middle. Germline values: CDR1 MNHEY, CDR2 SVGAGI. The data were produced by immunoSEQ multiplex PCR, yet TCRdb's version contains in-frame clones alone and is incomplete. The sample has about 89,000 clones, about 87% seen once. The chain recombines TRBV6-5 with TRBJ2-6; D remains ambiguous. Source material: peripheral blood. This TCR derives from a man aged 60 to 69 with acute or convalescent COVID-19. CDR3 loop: CASIRAGANVLTF. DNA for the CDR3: TGTGCCAGCATTCGGGCTGGGGCCAACGTCCTGACTTTC.